These 13 T cell receptor beta chains share one sample of origin, sequenced in a study of shared clonotypes between healthy human individuals. TCRdb's table, derived via immunoSEQ multiplex PCR, lists solely in-frame clones and lacks some. The data show roughly 1,000,000 clones, approximately 78% seen once. Sequencing was carried out using memory CD4+ T cells from PBMCs. The subset: CD45RA-negative fraction. The source of these receptors is a man aged 18 to 29 in good health. Some clones in this sample may be carry-over from other donors' samples.

The rearrangement links TRBV7-2 to TRBJ2-1; 10 nucleotides match TRBD2. The germline V gene has CDR1 SGHTA and CDR2 FQGNSA. V was clipped by 5 bases and J by 7 bases; unmatched bases: 8. The CDR3 sequence is 15 residues long. CDR3 DNA: TGTGCCAGCAGCATCTCACGTAGCGGGAGGAATGAGCAGTTCTTC. As protein: CASSISRSGRNEQFF.

This CDR3 reads CASSLSGETYEQYF. The CDR3 DNA reads TGCGCCAGCAGCTTGTCGGGGGAGACCTACGAGCAGTACTTC. The genes are TRBV5-1 and TRBJ2-7, with D possibly TRBD2 on 6 matching bases. The CDR3 loop spans 14 amino acids. Germline loops: CDR1 SGHRS, CDR2 YFSETQ. V was cut by 1 base and J by 2 bases, with 10 bases left in between. The full variable domain, with the rest looked up from reference TRBV5-1 and TRBJ2-7, is KAGVTQTPRYLIKTRGQQVTLSCSPISGHRSVSWYQQTPGQGLQFLFEYFSETQRNKGNFPGRFSGRQFSNSRSEMNVSTLELGDSALYLCASSLSGETYEQYFGPGTRLTVT.

The rearrangement joins TRBV10-3 to TRBJ2-2, with a tentative D call TRBD1 (5 bases). The CDR3 spans 15 residues. Per germline, CDR1 ENHRY and CDR2 SYGVKD. Trimming shortened V by 4 bases and J by 1 base, and 10 bases separated the two germline ends. CDR3 in DNA: TGTGCCATCAGTGGCAGCGACAGGAACACCGGGGAGCTGTTTTTT. It codes for CAISGSDRNTGELFF.

Only one count was recorded for this clone. The genes are TRBV7-9 and TRBJ1-2; TRBD1 agrees at 7 bases. The V gene end was trimmed by 5 bases and the J gene end by 8 bases; junction bases not matched to a gene: 11. The CDR3 runs 14 residues. Germline loops: CDR1 SEHNR, CDR2 FQNEAQ (reference sequence). CDR3 loop: CASSETQGRAGYTF. The CDR3 DNA follows: TGTGCCAGCAGCGAAACACAGGGGAGAGCCGGCTACACCTTC.

V gene TRBV2 combines with J gene TRBJ2-1, with 7 bases aligning to TRBD2. This CDR3 contains 14 residues. Germline CDR1 reads SNHLY; CDR2 reads FYNNEI. With 9 bases clipped from V and 0 bases from J, the junction kept 5 bases outside the gene matches. DNA of the CDR3: TGTGCCAGTGCGGGAGACCGCTCCTACAATGAGCAGTTCTTC. This translates into CASAGDRSYNEQFF.

This chain joins TRBV27 and TRBJ1-2; D is perhaps TRBD1 (5 bases). This CDR3 region has 14 residues. V gave up 5 bases and J gave up 7 bases, with 17 bases separating them. Germline lookup yields CDR1 MNHEY and CDR2 SMNVEV (reference sequence). Here the CDR3 DNA reads TGTGCCAGCAGTCCCAATGGGGCGAAGGGTGGCTACACCTTC. It specifies CASSPNGAKGGYTF.

The gene calls are TRBV10-3 and TRBJ2-2; D remains unclear. The ends were cut back, 6 bases at V and 4 bases at J, with 15 bases in the middle. The germline V gene encodes CDR1 ENHRY and CDR2 SYGVKD. The CDR3 length is 15 residues. The CDR3 here is CAISPSAVSTGELFF. In DNA, the CDR3 is TGTGCCATCAGCCCCAGCGCGGTCTCCACCGGGGAGCTGTTTTTT.

The chain recombines TRBV11-2 with TRBJ2-7; TRBD1 matches 7 bases. Germline values: CDR1 SGHAT, CDR2 FQNNGV. The V and J ends lost 4 bases and 3 bases, in that order; junction bases with no gene match: 9. The CDR3 is made up of 15 amino acids. CDR3 sequence: CASSSLPGQSYEQYF. The DNA for the CDR3 is TGTGCCAGCAGCTCCCTCCCGGGACAGAGCTACGAGCAGTACTTC.

The chain uses TRBV29-1 and TRBJ2-1; D is uncertain. The V gene lost 7 bases and the J gene lost 10 bases, with 14 bases spanning the gap. CDR1 SQVTM and CDR2 ANQGSEA come from the germline V gene. The CDR3 extends over 11 amino acids. The CDR3 bases are TGCAGCGCTGTGCCCCTCACGGAGCAGTTCTTC. Translation: CSAVPLTEQFF.

Details on this clone: This sample includes further DNA sequences coding for the same CDR3. This sequence joins TRBV6-1 and TRBJ2-7; 7 bases are shared with TRBD1. The CDR3 spans 14 residues. The ends lost 2 bases at V and 3 bases at J; junction bases unmatched: 4. Germline loops: CDR1 MNHNS, CDR2 SASEGT. CDR3 DNA sequence: TGTGCCAGCAGTGAACAGGGACAGAGCTACGAGCAGTACTTC. Translating gives CASSEQGQSYEQYF.

On this clone: Other nucleotide sequences from this sample produce the same CDR3. The chain has TRBV4-2 and TRBJ2-7; tentative D call: TRBD2 (5 bases). The CDR3 is 13 amino acids. Germline-derived CDR1 and CDR2 are LGHNA and YNFKEQ. Trimming took off 0 bases at V and 3 bases at J, with 6 bases between the two ends. CDR3 loop: CASSQDRGYEQYF. The CDR3 DNA follows: TGTGCCAGCAGCCAAGATCGGGGCTACGAGCAGTACTTC.

Worth noting for this clone: The sample holds other DNA sequences that translate to the same CDR3. The chain carries TRBV5-1 and TRBJ2-5; a possible D gene is TRBD1 (5 bases). CDR3 length: 13 amino acids. Trimming shortened V by 1 base and J by 4 bases, and 8 bases separated the two germline ends. Germline V CDR1 and CDR2: SGHRS, YFSETQ. CDR3 region: CASSLFQGETQYF. The CDR3 DNA reads as TGCGCCAGCAGCTTGTTTCAGGGAGAGACCCAGTACTTC.

The chain combines TRBV28 with TRBJ2-7; the D gene is possibly TRBD1 (5 bases). V was cut by 9 bases and J by 2 bases, with 8 bases left in between. Germline values: CDR1 MDHEN, CDR2 SYDVKM. The CDR3 is made up of 11 amino acids. In DNA, the CDR3 is TGTGCCAGTTCGACAGCCTACGAGCAGTACTTC. This gives the protein CASSTAYEQYF.